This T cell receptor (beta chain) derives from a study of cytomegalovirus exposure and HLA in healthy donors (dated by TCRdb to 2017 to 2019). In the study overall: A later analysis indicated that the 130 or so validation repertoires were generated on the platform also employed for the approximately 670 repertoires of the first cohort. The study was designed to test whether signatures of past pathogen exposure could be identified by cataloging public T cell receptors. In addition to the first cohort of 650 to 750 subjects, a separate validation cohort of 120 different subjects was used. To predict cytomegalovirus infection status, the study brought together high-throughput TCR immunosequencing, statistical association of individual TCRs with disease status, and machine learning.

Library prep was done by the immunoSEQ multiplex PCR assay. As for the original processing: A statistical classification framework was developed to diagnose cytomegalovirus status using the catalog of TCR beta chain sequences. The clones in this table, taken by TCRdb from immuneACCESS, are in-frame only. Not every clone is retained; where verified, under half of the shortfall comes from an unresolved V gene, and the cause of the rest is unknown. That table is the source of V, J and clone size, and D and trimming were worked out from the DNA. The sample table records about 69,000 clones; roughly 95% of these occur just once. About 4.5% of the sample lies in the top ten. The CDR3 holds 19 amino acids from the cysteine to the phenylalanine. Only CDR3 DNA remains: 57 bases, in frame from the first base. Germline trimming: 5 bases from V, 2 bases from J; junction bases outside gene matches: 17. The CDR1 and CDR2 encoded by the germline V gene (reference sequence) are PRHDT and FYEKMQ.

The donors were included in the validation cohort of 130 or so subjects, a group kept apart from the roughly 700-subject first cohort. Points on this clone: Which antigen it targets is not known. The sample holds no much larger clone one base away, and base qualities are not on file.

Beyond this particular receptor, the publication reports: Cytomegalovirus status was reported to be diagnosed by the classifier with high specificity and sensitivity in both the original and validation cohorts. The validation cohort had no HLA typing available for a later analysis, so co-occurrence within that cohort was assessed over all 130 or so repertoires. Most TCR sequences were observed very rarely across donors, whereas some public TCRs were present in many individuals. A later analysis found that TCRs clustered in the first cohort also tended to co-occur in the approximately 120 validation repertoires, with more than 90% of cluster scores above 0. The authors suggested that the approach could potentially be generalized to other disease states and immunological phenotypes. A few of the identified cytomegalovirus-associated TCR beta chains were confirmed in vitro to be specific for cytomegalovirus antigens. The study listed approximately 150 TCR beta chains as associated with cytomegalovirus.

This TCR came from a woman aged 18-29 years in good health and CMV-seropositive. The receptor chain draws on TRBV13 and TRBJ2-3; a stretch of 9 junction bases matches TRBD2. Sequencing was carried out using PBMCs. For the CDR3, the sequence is CASSQGGLAPSRYTDTQYF. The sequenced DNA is TGTGCCAGCAGCCAAGGGGGACTAGCCCCATCCAGATACACAGATACGCAGTATTTT. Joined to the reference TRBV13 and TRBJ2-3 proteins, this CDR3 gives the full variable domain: AAGVIQSPRHLIKEKRETATLKCYPIPRHDTVYWYQQGPGQDPQFLISFYEKMQSDKGSIPDRFSAQQFSDYHSELNMSSLELGDSALYFCASSQGGLAPSRYTDTQYFGPGTRLTVL.